The T cell receptor (beta chain) under discussion was sequenced for a study of cytomegalovirus exposure and HLA in healthy donors. Whole-study context: A data release that came early held about 89 million unique TCRs from HLA-typed donors.

The PCR ran on 60 Vbeta and 13 Jbeta primers. The table came from immunoSEQ multiplex PCR; TCRdb's copy has only in-frame clones and leaves some out. In the table there are about 160,000 clones, 70% to 80% of which are singletons. Per the germline V gene, CDR1 is SGHTA and CDR2 is FQGTGA. This CDR3 has 13 residues. Findings of the study overall: Being productive about 90% or about 30% of the time was typical of most TCR beta V segments in an earlier analysis. Information on immune exposure was restricted to one variable (CMV serostatus).

Concerning this clone: The antigen is undetermined. An end of the junction does not agree with germline; a read error may underlie this.

Sequencing was carried out using PBMCs. This TCR was recovered from a man aged 50 to 59 in good health and CMV-seropositive. This chain links TRBV7-3 with TRBJ1-5; no firm D call. The CDR3 protein is CASSLSSDQPQHF. The CDR3 DNA sequence: TGTGCCAGCAGCTTAAGTAGCGATCAGCCCCAGCATTTT.